The clone carrying this T cell receptor beta chain was found many times. Its antigen remains unknown. The data stem from a study of T cells in Graves' hyperthyroidism and ophthalmopathy. Overall study: Any treatment followed the collection of peripheral blood at initial diagnosis.

Sampled blood dates from first hyperthyroidism diagnosis, and it precedes any ophthalmopathy symptoms. The source of the PBMCs was over 8.5 ml of fresh peripheral blood. The CDR3 has 14 residues. The V end lost 0 bases, the J end lost 7 bases, and 12 bases lay between the germline ends. Study-wide findings and caveats: In the blood, most expanded thyroid clonotypes above 0.001 appeared as well.

Amplification yielded TCR beta CDR3 regions, with RNA transcripts as the source. The HTBI primer set was used in a first-round RT-PCR of the TCR CDR3. TCRdb called the multiplex PCR reads again in MiXCR, with one record for every CDR3 protein. This table holds fewer than 200,000 distinct CDR3 sequences, roughly 10% found once. The chain couples TRBV12-3 or TRBV12-4 to TRBJ1-1; D unclear. This TCR derives from a woman under 30 with Graves' hyperthyroidism that later progressed to Graves' ophthalmopathy. The sample taken for sequencing was blood. The CDR3 region has the DNA TGTGCCAGCAGTTTAGCGCGAGAAACAGTTGAAGCTTTCTTT. This translates into CASSLARETVEAFF.